The 15 T cell receptor beta chains below were found in one sample sequenced in a study of cytomegalovirus exposure and HLA in healthy donors listed by TCRdb under 2017. The library was produced with the immunoSEQ multiplex PCR assay. For the multiplex PCR, a mixture combining 60 forward primers for TCR Vbeta segments and 13 reverse primers for TCR Jbeta segments was used. TCRdb's version of the immuneACCESS table is confined to in-frame rearrangements and falls short of the full clone set. An unresolved V gene accounts for under half of the shortfall where checked; the remainder is of unknown origin. Across this sample there are approximately 90,000 clones, with around 77% seen only once. The ten top clones hold about 3.3% of the sample. The specimen sequenced was PBMCs. These receptors were obtained from a man aged 40-49 years in good health and CMV-seronegative.

The V call is TRBV6-5, the J call TRBJ2-7; D may be TRBD2 (5 bases). V was trimmed by 6 bases and J by 6 bases, leaving 15 bases between them. The CDR3 totals 13 residues. The V gene's germline CDR1 is MNHEY and CDR2 SVGAGI. CDR3 region: CASRRGSAGEQYF. The DNA for the CDR3 is TGTGCCAGCAGAAGAGGGAGTGCAGGCGAGCAGTACTTC.

The rearrangement uses TRBV4-1 and TRBJ2-5; D perhaps matches TRBD1 (6 bases). Trimming left V 4 bases short and J 5 bases short, with 26 bases between. The germline CDR1 and CDR2 sequences are MGHRA and YSYEKL. The CDR3 sequence is 18 residues long. The CDR3, as DNA: TGCGCCAGCAGCCCGTCCGGGGACCCTACAGGGCCTGGCGAGACCCAGTACTTC. Amino acid sequence: CASSPSGDPTGPGETQYF.

The chain recombines TRBV2 with TRBJ2-2; TRBD2 agrees at 8 bases. This CDR3 has 14 residues. Germline V gene sequence: CDR1 SNHLY, CDR2 FYNNEI. V was clipped by 4 bases and J by 4 bases; unmatched bases: 2. CDR3 DNA: TGTGCCAGCAGTGTTCGGGGGGGCACCGGGGAGCTGTTTTTT. Encoded protein: CASSVRGGTGELFF.

The V call is TRBV5-1, the J call TRBJ2-1, with D unclear. The CDR3 spans 15 residues. The V end was cut by 4 bases, the J end by 0 bases, with 11 bases between. CDR1 is SGHRS and CDR2 is YFSETQ in the germline V gene. The CDR3 coding sequence is TGCGCCAGCAGCCCCCTAGAAGCCTCCTACAATGAGCAGTTCTTC. It translates to CASSPLEASYNEQFF.

This clone was seen a handful of times. This chain joins TRBV28 and TRBJ1-5, with 8 bases identical to TRBD1. There are 14 residues in the CDR3. CDR1 is MDHEN, CDR2 SYDVKM, per germline. The ends lost 9 bases at V and 3 bases at J; junction bases unmatched: 7. The CDR3 DNA sequence: TGTGCCAGTCTAGGACAGGGTAACAATCAGCCCCAGCATTTT. The encoded protein is CASLGQGNNQPQHF.

The V gene is TRBV23-1, the J gene TRBJ2-6; D call uncertain. TRBV23-1 is an ORF, with its function uncertain. The CDR3 has 18 amino acids. Trimming took off 1 base at V and 0 bases at J, with 13 bases between the two ends. The DNA for the CDR3 is TGCGCCAGCAGTCAATACGAGGCCGGAAACTCTGGGGCCAACGTCCTGACTTTC. It yields the protein CASSQYEAGNSGANVLTF.

In its sample, this clone was seen a few times. The V gene is TRBV18, the J gene TRBJ1-1, with 11 positions matching TRBD1. Germline V gene sequence: CDR1 KGHSH, CDR2 LQKENI. The ends lost 0 bases at V and 4 bases at J; junction bases unmatched: 4. This CDR3 spans 16 amino acids. The CDR3 region is CASSPPWDRGFTEAFF. CDR3 nucleotide sequence: TGTGCCAGCTCACCACCGTGGGACAGGGGGTTCACTGAAGCTTTCTTT.

This sequence joins TRBV11-2 and TRBJ1-4, with 7 bases identical to TRBD1. J lost 0 bases, V lost 5 bases, and 6 bases had no gene match. The length of the CDR3 is 16 residues. CDR1 is SGHAT, CDR2 FQNNGV, per germline. In nucleotides, the CDR3 is TGTGCCAGCAGCCGCGGACAGGCTGCAACTAATGAAAAACTGTTTTTT. It codes for CASSRGQAATNEKLFF.

The CDR3 region has the DNA TGTGCCAGCATCGCGAACACCGGGGAGCTGTTTTTT. Translating it yields CASIANTGELFF. This chain uses TRBV28 with TRBJ2-2; D gene unclear. CDR3 size: 12 residues. CDR1 is MDHEN, CDR2 SYDVKM, per germline. V lost 7 bases and J lost 0, with 3 bases in between. Looking up the rest from reference TRBV28 and TRBJ2-2 gives the full variable domain: DVKVTQSSRYLVKRTGEKVFLECVQDMDHENMFWYRQDPGLGLRLIYFSYDVKMKEKGDIPEGYSVSREKKERFSLILESASTNQTSMYLCASIANTGELFFGEGSRLTVL.

V and J are TRBV7-8 and TRBJ2-5; 10 nucleotides align to TRBD1. Per germline, CDR1 SGHVS and CDR2 FQNEAQ. This CDR3 spans 16 amino acids. The V segment lost 5 bases and the J segment 4 bases; nucleotides outside the gene matches: 10. DNA for the CDR3: TGTGCCAGCAGCCTTAGGGACAGGGGAGGGGGAGAGACCCAGTACTTC. It codes for CASSLRDRGGGETQYF.

The V call is TRBV30, the J call TRBJ2-7, with 8 bases fitting TRBD1. Germline V lookup: CDR1 GTSNPN, CDR2 SVGIG (reference sequence). The ends lost 4 bases at V and 4 bases at J; junction bases unmatched: 9. This CDR3 has 14 amino acids. CDR3 coding DNA: TGTGCCTGGAAGTTGCAGGGGGCGAGATACGAGCAGTACTTC. Translated, it gives CAWKLQGARYEQYF.

The V gene is TRBV7-9, the J gene TRBJ1-1, with 7 nucleotides matching TRBD1. V was pared by 6 bases and J by 3 bases, with 10 bases of the junction left unmatched. Germline V gene lookup returns CDR1 SEHNR and CDR2 FQNEAQ (reference sequence). The CDR3 has 15 amino acids. CDR3: CASSNAEGADTEAFF. CDR3 bases: TGTGCCAGCAGTAACGCCGAGGGGGCGGACACTGAAGCTTTCTTT.

The chain couples TRBV13 to TRBJ1-4, with unresolved D. This CDR3 comprises 14 residues. Trimming left V 4 bases short and J 4 bases short, with 10 bases between. Germline lookup yields CDR1 PRHDT and CDR2 FYEKMQ (reference sequence). The chain's CDR3 is CASSYQRSNEKLFF. CDR3 in DNA: TGTGCCAGCAGCTATCAGAGGAGTAATGAAAAACTGTTTTTT.

The V gene is TRBV5-1, the J gene TRBJ2-1; 14 nucleotides agree with TRBD2. The CDR3 runs to 17 residues. Germline loops: CDR1 SGHRS, CDR2 YFSETQ. V lost 4 bases to trimming and J lost 4 bases; unmatched junction nucleotides: 7. The CDR3 DNA reads TGCGCCAGCAGCGCTGGACTAGCGGGGGGAAATTACAATGAGCAGTTCTTC. Its translation is CASSAGLAGGNYNEQFF. The complete variable domain, with remaining parts taken from reference TRBV5-1 and TRBJ2-1, reads KAGVTQTPRYLIKTRGQQVTLSCSPISGHRSVSWYQQTPGQGLQFLFEYFSETQRNKGNFPGRFSGRQFSNSRSEMNVSTLELGDSALYLCASSAGLAGGNYNEQFFGPGTRLTVL.

This clone came up once. J is TRBJ1-1 and V is TRBV18, with 10 bases matching TRBD1. J lost 5 bases, V lost 5 bases, and 2 bases had no gene match. In germline, CDR1 is KGHSH, CDR2 LQKENI. The CDR3 runs to 13 residues. CDR3: CASSGTGVTEAFF. The CDR3 coding sequence is TGTGCCAGCTCAGGGACAGGGGTTACTGAAGCTTTCTTT.